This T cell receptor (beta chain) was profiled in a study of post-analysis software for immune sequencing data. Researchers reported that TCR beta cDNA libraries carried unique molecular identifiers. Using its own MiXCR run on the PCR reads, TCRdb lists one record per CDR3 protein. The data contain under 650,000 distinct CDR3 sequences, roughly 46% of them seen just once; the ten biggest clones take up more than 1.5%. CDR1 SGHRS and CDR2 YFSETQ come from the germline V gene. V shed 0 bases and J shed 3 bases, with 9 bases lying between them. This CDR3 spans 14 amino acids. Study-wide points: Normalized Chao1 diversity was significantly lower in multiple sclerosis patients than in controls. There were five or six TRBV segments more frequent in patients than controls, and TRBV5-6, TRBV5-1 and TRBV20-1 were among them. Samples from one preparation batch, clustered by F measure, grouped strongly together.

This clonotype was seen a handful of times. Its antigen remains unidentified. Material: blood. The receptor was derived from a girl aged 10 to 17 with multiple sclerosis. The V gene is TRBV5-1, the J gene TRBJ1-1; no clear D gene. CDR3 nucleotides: TGCGCCAGCAGCTTGGACAACGGGGACACTGAAGCTTTCTTT. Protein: CASSLDNGDTEAFF.